This TCR beta chain is from a study of blood T cell repertoires in COVID-19. Ages ranged from about 18 to 89 years, with residence in 24 US areas. Some clones are missing from TCRdb's copy, which holds only in-frame ones; the method was immunoSEQ multiplex PCR. The top ten hold approximately 6% of the sample, which has approximately 160,000 clones, around 80% seen once. This clone was observed a handful of times. Sequencing was performed on PBMCs or T cells enriched from blood (not recorded which). The origin of this receptor is a man in his forties or fifties who had recovered from COVID-19.

The CDR3 sequence is CASSLTPTGMNTEAFF. The CDR3 nucleotides are TGCGCCAGCAGCTTGACCCCGACAGGGATGAACACTGAAGCTTTCTTT. The chain uses TRBV5-1 and TRBJ1-1; 7 positions agree with TRBD1. With 1 base clipped from V and 0 bases from J, the junction kept 6 bases outside the gene matches. The CDR3 is made up of 16 amino acids. Germline CDR1 reads SGHRS; CDR2 reads YFSETQ.